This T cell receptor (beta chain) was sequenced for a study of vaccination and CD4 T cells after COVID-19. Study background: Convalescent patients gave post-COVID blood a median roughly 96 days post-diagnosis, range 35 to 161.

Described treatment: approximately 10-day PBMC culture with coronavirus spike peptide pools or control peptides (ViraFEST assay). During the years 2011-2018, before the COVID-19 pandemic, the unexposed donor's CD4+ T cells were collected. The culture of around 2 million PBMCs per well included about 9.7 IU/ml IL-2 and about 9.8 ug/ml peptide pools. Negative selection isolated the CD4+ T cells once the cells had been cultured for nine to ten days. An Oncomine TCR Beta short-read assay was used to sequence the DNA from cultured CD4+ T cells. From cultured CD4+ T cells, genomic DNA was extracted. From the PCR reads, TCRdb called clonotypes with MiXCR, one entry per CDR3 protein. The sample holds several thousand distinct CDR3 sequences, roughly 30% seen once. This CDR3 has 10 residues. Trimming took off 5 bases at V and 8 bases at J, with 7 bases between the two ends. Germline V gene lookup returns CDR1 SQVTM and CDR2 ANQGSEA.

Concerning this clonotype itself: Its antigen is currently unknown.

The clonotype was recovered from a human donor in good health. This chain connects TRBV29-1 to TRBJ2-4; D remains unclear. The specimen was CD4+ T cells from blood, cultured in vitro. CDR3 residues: CSVHGDIQYF. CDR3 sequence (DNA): TGCAGCGTTCACGGAGACATTCAGTACTTC. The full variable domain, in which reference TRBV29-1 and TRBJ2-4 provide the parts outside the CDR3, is SAVISQKPSRDICQRGTSLTIQCQVDSQVTMMFWYRQQPGQSLTLIATANQGSEATYESGFVIDKFPISRPNLTFSTLTVSNMSPEDSSIYLCSVHGDIQYFGAGTRLSVL.